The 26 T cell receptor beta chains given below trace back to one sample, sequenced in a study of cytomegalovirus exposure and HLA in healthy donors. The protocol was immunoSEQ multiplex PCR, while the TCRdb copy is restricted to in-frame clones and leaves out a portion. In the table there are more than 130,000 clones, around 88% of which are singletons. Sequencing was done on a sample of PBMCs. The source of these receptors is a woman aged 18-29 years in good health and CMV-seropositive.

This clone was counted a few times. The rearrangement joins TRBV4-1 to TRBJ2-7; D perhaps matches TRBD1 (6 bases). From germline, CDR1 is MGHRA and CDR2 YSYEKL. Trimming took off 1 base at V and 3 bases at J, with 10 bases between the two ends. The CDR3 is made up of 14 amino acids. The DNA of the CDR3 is TGCGCCAGCAGCCAAGTCCCCAGGGGCTACGAGCAGTACTTC. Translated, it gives CASSQVPRGYEQYF.

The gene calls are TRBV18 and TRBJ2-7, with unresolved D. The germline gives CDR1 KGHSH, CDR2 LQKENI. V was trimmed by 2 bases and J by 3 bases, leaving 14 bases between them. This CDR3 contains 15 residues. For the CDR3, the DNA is TGTGCCAGCTCACCAGAGAAGGCAGGTGGCTACGAGCAGTACTTC. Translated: CASSPEKAGGYEQYF.

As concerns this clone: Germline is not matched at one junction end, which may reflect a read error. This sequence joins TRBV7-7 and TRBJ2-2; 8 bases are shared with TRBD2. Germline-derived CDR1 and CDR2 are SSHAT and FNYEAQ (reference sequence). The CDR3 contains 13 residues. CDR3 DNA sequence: TGTGCTAGCAGTCCCGGGAGGGGCAGGGAGCTGTTTTTT. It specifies CASSPGRGRELFF.

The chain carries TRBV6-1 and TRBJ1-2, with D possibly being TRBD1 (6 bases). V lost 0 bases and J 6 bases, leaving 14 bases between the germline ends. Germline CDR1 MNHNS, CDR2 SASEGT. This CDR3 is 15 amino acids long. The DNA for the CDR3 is TGTGCCAGCAGTGAAGCGCTTTACAGGGCGGATGGCTACACCTTC. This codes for CASSEALYRADGYTF.

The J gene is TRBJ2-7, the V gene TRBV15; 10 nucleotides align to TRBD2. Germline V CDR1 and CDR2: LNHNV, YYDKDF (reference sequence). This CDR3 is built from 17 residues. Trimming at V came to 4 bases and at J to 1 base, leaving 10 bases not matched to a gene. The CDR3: CATSTPWGSGGSYEQYF. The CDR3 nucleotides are TGTGCCACCAGCACCCCCTGGGGTAGCGGGGGGTCCTACGAGCAGTACTTC.

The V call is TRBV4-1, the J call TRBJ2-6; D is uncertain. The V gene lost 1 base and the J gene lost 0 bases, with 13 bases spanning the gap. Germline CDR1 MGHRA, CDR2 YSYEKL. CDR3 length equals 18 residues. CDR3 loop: CASSQGATASSGANVLTF. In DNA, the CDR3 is TGCGCCAGCAGCCAAGGCGCCACCGCGAGCTCTGGGGCCAACGTCCTGACTTTC.

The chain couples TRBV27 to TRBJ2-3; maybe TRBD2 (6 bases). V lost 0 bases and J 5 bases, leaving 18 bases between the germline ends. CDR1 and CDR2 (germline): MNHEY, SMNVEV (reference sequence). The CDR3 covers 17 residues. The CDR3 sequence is CASSLSVPRRVRDTQYF. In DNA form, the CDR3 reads TGTGCCAGCAGTTTATCGGTCCCCCGGAGGGTTAGAGATACGCAGTATTTT.

This chain's CDR3 is CASSLDRTKVDEQYF. CDR3 in DNA: TGTGCCAGCAGCTTAGACAGGACTAAGGTCGACGAGCAGTACTTC. V is TRBV13 and J is TRBJ2-7; maybe TRBD2 (6 bases). Trimming removed 1 base from V and 5 bases from J, with 15 bases in between. The germline V gene has CDR1 PRHDT and CDR2 FYEKMQ (reference sequence). This CDR3 contains 15 residues.

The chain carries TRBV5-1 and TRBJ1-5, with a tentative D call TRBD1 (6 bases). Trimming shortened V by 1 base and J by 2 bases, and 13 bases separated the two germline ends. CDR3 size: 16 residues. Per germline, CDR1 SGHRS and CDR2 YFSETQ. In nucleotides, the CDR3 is TGCGCCAGCAGCTTGTCAGGGCCAGGGGGCAATCAGCCCCAGCATTTT. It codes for CASSLSGPGGNQPQHF.

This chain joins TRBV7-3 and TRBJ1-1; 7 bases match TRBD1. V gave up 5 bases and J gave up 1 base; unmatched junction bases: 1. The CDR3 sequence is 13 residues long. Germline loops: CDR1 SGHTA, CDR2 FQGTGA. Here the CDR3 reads CASSGQANTEAFF. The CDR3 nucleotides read TGTGCCAGCAGCGGACAGGCGAACACTGAAGCTTTCTTT.

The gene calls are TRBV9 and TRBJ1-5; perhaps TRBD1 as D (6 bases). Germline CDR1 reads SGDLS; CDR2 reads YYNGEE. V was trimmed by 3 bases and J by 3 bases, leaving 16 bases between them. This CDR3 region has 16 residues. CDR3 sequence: CASSAVPGHNNQPQHF. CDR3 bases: TGTGCCAGCAGCGCCGTTCCGGGACACAACAATCAGCCCCAGCATTTT.

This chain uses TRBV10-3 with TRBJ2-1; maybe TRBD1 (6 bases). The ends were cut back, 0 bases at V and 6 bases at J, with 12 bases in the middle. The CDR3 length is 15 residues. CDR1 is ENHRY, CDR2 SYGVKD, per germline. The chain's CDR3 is CAISESTGNSNEQFF. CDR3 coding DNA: TGTGCCATCAGTGAGTCGACAGGCAACTCCAATGAGCAGTTCTTC.

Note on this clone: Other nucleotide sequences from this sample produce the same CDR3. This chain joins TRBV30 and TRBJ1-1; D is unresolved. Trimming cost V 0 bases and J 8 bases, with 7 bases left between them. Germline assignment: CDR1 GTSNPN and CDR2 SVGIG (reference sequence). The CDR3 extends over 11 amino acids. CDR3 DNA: TGTGCCTGGAGTGTACTATCGGAAGCTTTCTTT. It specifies CAWSVLSEAFF.

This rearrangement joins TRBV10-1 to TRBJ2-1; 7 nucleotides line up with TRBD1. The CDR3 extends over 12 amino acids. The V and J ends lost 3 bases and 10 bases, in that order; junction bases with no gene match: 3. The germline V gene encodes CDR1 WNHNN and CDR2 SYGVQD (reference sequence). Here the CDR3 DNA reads TGCGCCAGCAGTGAAGGGGGCCGGGAGCAGTTCTTC. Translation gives CASSEGGREQFF.

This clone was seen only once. This CDR3 is CASSSHSGGATDTQYF. In DNA form, the CDR3 reads TGTGCCAGCAGTTCCCATAGCGGGGGGGCCACAGATACGCAGTATTTT. The chain carries TRBV27 and TRBJ2-3, with 11 bases aligning to TRBD2. Germline-derived CDR1 and CDR2 are MNHEY and SMNVEV (reference sequence). With 4 bases clipped from V and 2 bases from J, the junction kept 5 bases outside the gene matches. The CDR3 covers 16 residues.

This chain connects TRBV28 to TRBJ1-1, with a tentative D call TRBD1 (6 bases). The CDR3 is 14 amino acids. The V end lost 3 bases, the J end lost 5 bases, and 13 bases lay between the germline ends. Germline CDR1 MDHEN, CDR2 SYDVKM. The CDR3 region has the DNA TGTGCCAGCAGTTTGGGGCAGGGGAAGACTGAAGCTTTCTTT. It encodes CASSLGQGKTEAFF.

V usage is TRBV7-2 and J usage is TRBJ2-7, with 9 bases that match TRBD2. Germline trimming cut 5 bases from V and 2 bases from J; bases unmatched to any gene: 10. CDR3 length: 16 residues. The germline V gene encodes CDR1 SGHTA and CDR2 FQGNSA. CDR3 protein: CASSPSAGGPTYEQYF. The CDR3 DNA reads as TGTGCCAGCAGCCCCTCAGCGGGGGGACCTACCTACGAGCAGTACTTC.

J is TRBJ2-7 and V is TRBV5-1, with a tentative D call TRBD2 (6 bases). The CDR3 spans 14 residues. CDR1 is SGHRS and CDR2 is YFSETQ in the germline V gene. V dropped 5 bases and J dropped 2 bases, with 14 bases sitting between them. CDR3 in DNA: TGCGCCAGCAGACCCGGGACTTTAACCTACGAGCAGTACTTC. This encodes CASRPGTLTYEQYF.

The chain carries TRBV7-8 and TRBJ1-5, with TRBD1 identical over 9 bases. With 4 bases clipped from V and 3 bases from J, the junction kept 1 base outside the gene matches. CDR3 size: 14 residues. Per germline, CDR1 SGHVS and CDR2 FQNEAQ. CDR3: CASSWTGVNQPQHF. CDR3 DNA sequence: TGTGCCAGCAGCTGGACAGGGGTCAATCAGCCCCAGCATTTT. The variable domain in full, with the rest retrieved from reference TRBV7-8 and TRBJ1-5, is GAGVSQSPRYKVAKRGQDVALRCDPISGHVSLFWYQQALGQGPEFLTYFQNEAQLDKSGLPSDRFFAERPEGSVSTLKIQRTQQEDSAVYLCASSWTGVNQPQHFGDGTRLSIL.

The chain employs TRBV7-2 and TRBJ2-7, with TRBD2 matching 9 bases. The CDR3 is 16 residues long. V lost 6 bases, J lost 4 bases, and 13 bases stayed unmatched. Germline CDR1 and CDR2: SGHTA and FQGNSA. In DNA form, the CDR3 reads TGTGCCAGCAGGGGGGGGGTGATAGCGGGAGTTTACGAGCAGTACTTC. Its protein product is CASRGGVIAGVYEQYF.

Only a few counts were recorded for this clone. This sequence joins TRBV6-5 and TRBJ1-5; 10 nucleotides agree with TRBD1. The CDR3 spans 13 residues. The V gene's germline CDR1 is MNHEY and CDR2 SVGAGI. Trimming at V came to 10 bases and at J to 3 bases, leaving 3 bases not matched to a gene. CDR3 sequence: CATGTGDNQPQHF. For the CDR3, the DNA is TGTGCCACCGGGACAGGGGACAATCAGCCCCAGCATTTT.

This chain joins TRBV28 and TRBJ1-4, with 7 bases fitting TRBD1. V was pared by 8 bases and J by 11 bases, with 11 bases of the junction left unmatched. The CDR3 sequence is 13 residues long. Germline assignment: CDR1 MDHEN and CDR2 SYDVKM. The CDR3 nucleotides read TGTGCCAGCGGAAGGGCAGGGGGAGACAAACTGTTTTTT. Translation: CASGRAGGDKLFF.

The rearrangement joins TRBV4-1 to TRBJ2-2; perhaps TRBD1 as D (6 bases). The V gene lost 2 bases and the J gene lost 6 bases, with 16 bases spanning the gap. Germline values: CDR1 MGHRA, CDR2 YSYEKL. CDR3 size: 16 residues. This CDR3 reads CASSQQGPGIAGELFF. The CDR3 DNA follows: TGCGCCAGCAGCCAACAGGGGCCGGGGATCGCCGGGGAGCTGTTTTTT.

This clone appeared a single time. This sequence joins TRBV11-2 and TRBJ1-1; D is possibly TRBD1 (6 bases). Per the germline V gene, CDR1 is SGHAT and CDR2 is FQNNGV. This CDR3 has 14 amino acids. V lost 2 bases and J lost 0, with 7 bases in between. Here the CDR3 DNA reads TGTGCCAGCAGCTTACAGGGGATGAACACTGAAGCTTTCTTT. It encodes CASSLQGMNTEAFF. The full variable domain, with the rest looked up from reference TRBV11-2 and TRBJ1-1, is EAGVAQSPRYKIIEKRQSVAFWCNPISGHATLYWYQQILGQGPKLLIQFQNNGVVDDSQLPKDRFSAERLKGVDSTLKIQPAKLEDSAVYLCASSLQGMNTEAFFGQGTRLTVV.

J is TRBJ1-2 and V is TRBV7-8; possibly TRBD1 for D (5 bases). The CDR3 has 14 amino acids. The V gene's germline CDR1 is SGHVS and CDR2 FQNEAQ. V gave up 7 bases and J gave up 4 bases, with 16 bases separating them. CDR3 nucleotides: TGTGCCAGCACCTCTTATGGCGGGGGCTATGGCTACACCTTC. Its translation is CASTSYGGGYGYTF.

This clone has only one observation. The CDR3, as DNA: TGTGCCAGCAGTTTACCCCAAGCGAGGGACTATGGCTACACCTTC. This encodes CASSLPQARDYGYTF. This chain connects TRBV27 to TRBJ1-2, with D hard to call. The CDR3 sequence is 15 residues long. Trimming took off 2 bases at V and 3 bases at J, with 13 bases between the two ends. Germline-derived CDR1 and CDR2 are MNHEY and SMNVEV (reference sequence).